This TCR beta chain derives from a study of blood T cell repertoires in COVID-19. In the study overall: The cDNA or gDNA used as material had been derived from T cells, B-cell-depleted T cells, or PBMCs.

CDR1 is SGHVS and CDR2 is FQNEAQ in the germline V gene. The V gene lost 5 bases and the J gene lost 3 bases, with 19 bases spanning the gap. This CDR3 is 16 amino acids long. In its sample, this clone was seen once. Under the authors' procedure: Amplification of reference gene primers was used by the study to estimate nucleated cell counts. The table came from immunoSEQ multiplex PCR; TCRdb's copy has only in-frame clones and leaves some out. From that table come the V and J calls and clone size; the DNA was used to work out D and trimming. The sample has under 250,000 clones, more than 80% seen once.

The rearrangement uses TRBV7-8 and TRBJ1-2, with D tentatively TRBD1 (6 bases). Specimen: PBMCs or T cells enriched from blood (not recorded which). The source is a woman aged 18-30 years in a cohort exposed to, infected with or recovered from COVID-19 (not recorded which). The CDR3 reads CASSPLDRRLDYGYTF. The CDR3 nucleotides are TGTGCCAGCAGCCCCTTGGACAGACGACTTGACTATGGCTACACCTTC.